Described below is a single T cell receptor (beta chain) sequence and its context. No cognate antigen has been identified for it. Base qualities are not at hand, and no much larger clone is one base apart. Systemically healthy Caucasian individuals from Russia, approximately 39 in total and aged 6 to 90 years, were included as donors. Each donor gave about 10 milliliters of peripheral blood, drawn into EDTA-treated Vacutainer tubes. Ficoll-Paque density-gradient centrifugation was used to isolate PBMCs, with at least 6.5 million obtained per sample. Trizol reagent was used to extract total RNA from the PBMCs, yielding at least 5 micrograms per sample. For every donor, flow cytometry on a PBMC aliquot measured the percentage of naive CD45RAhigh/CD27high T cells. The method was 5' RACE. TCRdb shows the sequencer as Illumina HiSeq 2500. A second 7 to 11 cycle PCR used a sample-barcoded 5' primer and a J-beta primer mix. A template-switch 5' adaptor carrying 12 random nucleotides introduced a unique molecular identifier onto each TCR beta cDNA molecule. Each sample yielded at least 3 million CDR3-containing paired-end reads. First-strand cDNA was synthesized from all RNA with the Mint cDNA synthesis kit, primed by a TRBC-specific oligonucleotide. Following uracil-DNA glycosylase treatment, a first 18-cycle PCR with universal primers M1SS and BC2_uni_R was performed on all cDNA. Regarding the original processing steps: For normalization, 1 million high-quality reads were randomly selected from each sample, with every read carrying a distinct molecular identifier. Reads with shared molecular identifiers were discarded instead of being binned into consensus sequences. CDR3 identification, clonotype clustering and error correction used MiTCR with a Q25 quality threshold and the strictest error-elimination algorithm. A nonparametric unseen species model with Euler transformation was used to estimate lower-bound total TCR beta diversity. TCRdb reprocessing: public reads trimmed at Q25 with fastp, clones called with MiXCR, in-frame beta chains kept. Entries are consolidated by CDR3 protein sequence, retaining the most common genes and DNA. TCRdb's processing, not the authors' own work, is the source of the V and J calls. This sample has 1,500,000 or so distinct CDR3 sequences in its table, and approximately 59% of those were observed once. Over 5% of the sample lies in the top ten.

The data derive from a study of blood T cells in healthy people across ages (dated by TCRdb to about 2015). Concerning the study at large: In model experiments, roughly one uniquely barcoded TCR beta cDNA molecule per two T cells was captured by template switching. Two additional independent replicas of 1 million unique cDNA reads from the same blood draw were analyzed for two donors (one aged 18 to 30 and one aged 80 or older). Using deep sequencing normalized with unique cDNA molecular identifiers, the study measured how TCR beta repertoire diversity changes with age. To avoid experimental bias, donors of different ages were randomly spread across the sequencing lanes. Donors were grouped into four age groups: young (average roughly 16 years), middle-aged (less than 40), aged (approximately 67) and long-lived (just over 80). The paper as a whole reports these results and caveats: Estimates of total diversity from one million sequenced T cells were regarded as lower bounds and underestimates. As age increased, observed TCR beta diversity per million T cells dropped in a roughly linear way, and a significant reduction was already evident by age 40. Donor CMV infection status was unknown, potentially confounding age-related changes in expanded clonotypes. Compared with the aged group, the long-lived group had more naive CD4+ T cells, fewer expanded clones and increased TCR diversity, a pattern suggesting age selection. Bulk unsorted PBMC profiling prevented conclusive comparison of naive and antigen-experienced compartments. The percentage of naive T cells measured by flow cytometry correlated strongly with observed TCR beta diversity.

The CDR3 contains 14 residues, cysteine and phenylalanine counted. Solely the CDR3 DNA is kept, with 42 bases framed from the first base. Cut back by 3 bases and 3 bases, the V and J ends lie 11 bases apart. In the germline V gene, CDR1 corresponds to ENHRY and CDR2 to SYGVKD. This TCR derives from a man between 18 and 29 years old in good health. The specimen was blood. This chain is built from TRBV10-3 and TRBJ1-1, with the D gene call left open. The nucleotides read TGTGCCATCAGTGATGGTGGGTCTGACACTGAAGCTTTCTTT. It codes for CAISDGGSDTEAFF.